The source of this T cell receptor (beta chain) is a study of blood T cell repertoires in COVID-19. Study-wide context: Sites in the United States, Italy and Spain provided acute and convalescent COVID-19 samples.

Clones were read by immunoSEQ multiplex PCR, and TCRdb kept only the in-frame ones, dropping some. The data contain 10,000 to 15,000 clones, approximately 89% of them singletons. The CDR3 runs 12 residues. CDR1 and CDR2 (germline): LNHNV, YYDKDF (reference sequence). Trimming took 4 bases from V and 7 from J, leaving 10 bases between them. Sequencing used peripheral blood. V usage is TRBV15 and J usage is TRBJ1-2; D perhaps matches TRBD1 (6 bases). The sequence was obtained from a human donor in a cohort sampled during active COVID-19. CDR3 nucleotide sequence: TGTGCCACCAGCACAGGGGCTCCTGGCTACACCTTC. Residues: CATSTGAPGYTF.